This TCR beta chain emerged from a study of regulatory T cells in long-lasting Graves disease. The time point here: persistent/refractory GD, antithyroid drugs over 5 years with positive TRAb. PBMC-extracted RNA yielded the TCR library. The TCR beta library used iRepertoire HTBI primers with Arm-PCR amplification of CDR3. MiXCR was run by TCRdb on the multiplex PCR reads, yielding one entry per CDR3 protein. The data contain some 440,000 distinct CDR3 sequences, 20% to 25% of them seen just once; the ten biggest clones take up 7% to 10%. Germline-derived CDR1 and CDR2 are MDHEN and SYDVKM. The germline V and J ends were trimmed by 8 bases and 0 bases, with 14 bases remaining between them. CDR3 size: 14 residues. Points on this clonotype: With a much larger clone just one base away, this may be a read error.

The sample consisted of peripheral blood mononuclear cells (PBMCs), taken when the disease was refractory, from a patient treated with antithyroid drugs. The source is a female donor with Graves disease. V is TRBV28 and J is TRBJ2-7; no reliable D call. This CDR3 is CASLRSPFSYEQYF. CDR3 nucleotides: TGTGCCAGCCTCCGCAGCCCTTTCTCCTACGAGCAGTACTTC.